Sequencing of this T cell receptor (beta chain) was carried out in a study of blood T cell repertoires in COVID-19. Trimming took off 1 base at V and 6 bases at J, with 13 bases between the two ends. The CDR3 has 14 amino acids. Per the germline V gene, CDR1 is GTSNPN and CDR2 is SVGIG (reference sequence). Authors' methods: By means of reference gene primer amplification, nucleated cell counts were estimated. Profiled with immunoSEQ multiplex PCR; TCRdb holds only in-frame clones, not every one. V and J calls plus clone size are reproduced from that table; the DNA served to infer D and trimming. The sample has about 210,000 clones, about nine tenths seen once.

V usage is TRBV30 and J usage is TRBJ2-1; D perhaps matches TRBD2 (6 bases). The receptor was isolated from a man aged 40-50 years with acute or convalescent COVID-19. The sequenced sample consisted of peripheral blood. The chain's CDR3 is CAWSASLGGNEQFF. The CDR3 DNA follows: TGTGCCTGGAGTGCCTCACTCGGGGGCAATGAGCAGTTCTTC.